This T cell receptor (beta chain) derives from a study of T cells after yellow fever vaccination. Study-level results: Though weaker, the secondary response peaked faster, on day 5 versus 15.

UMIs and a universal primer site were added when TCR cDNA was made by 5'RACE template switching. TCRdb recomputed calls from the 5' RACE reads with MiXCR, one row per CDR3 protein. This sample has a few hundred thousand distinct CDR3 sequences, with roughly 6.8% found just once. CDR3 length equals 13 residues. V lost 3 bases and J lost 4, with 9 bases in between. Notes on this clonotype: Antigen: not known.

The sequence came from a man aged 18 to 29 who received the YFV17D yellow fever vaccine. This sequence joins TRBV12-3 or TRBV12-4 and TRBJ1-1; D is perhaps TRBD1 (6 bases). This specimen consisted of PBMCs, obtained roughly 47 days after the first yellow fever vaccination. The CDR3 region has the DNA TGTGCCAGCAGTTTCCAGGGGAGCACTGAAGCTTTCTTT. Residues: CASSFQGSTEAFF.